These 16 T cell receptor beta chains were all obtained from the same sample, sequenced in a study of T-cell memory formation after mild COVID-19. TCRdb re-analysed the 5' RACE reads in MiXCR, keeping a single row per CDR3 protein. The table has about 320,000 distinct CDR3 sequences, 14% seen once. The sample comprised PBMCs or a T cell subset sorted from them (not recorded which). The receptors originated from a man aged 18 to 29 who had mild COVID-19 (a few samples of this study predate the infection). Cell type and time point are not known.

This clonotype was recorded a few times. The rearrangement uses TRBV19 and TRBJ1-6; no clear D gene. Germline assignment: CDR1 LNHDA and CDR2 SQIVND (reference sequence). V lost 0 bases to trimming and J lost 14 bases, with 8 bases between them. The CDR3 is 12 amino acids. The CDR3 reads CASSIDLVTLHF. CDR3 bases: TGTGCCAGTAGTATAGATCTTGTGACCCTCCACTTT.

This clonotype was observed a few times. The rearrangement joins TRBV15 to TRBJ2-1; unclear D gene. The length of the CDR3 is 12 residues. Germline V gene sequence: CDR1 LNHNV, CDR2 YYDKDF (reference sequence). V gave up 4 bases and J gave up 6 bases, with 7 bases separating them. CDR3 sequence: CATSTATNEQFF. CDR3 sequence (DNA): TGTGCCACCAGCACAGCGACCAATGAGCAGTTCTTC. Looking up the rest from reference TRBV15 and TRBJ2-1 gives the full variable domain: DAMVIQNPRYQVTQFGKPVTLSCSQTLNHNVMYWYQQKSSQAPKLLFHYYDKDFNNEADTPDNFQSRRPNTSFCFLDIRSPGLGDTAMYLCATSTATNEQFFGPGTRLTVL.

CDR3 coding DNA: TGCGCCAGCAGCTTGTCCGGGACAGGGGTCACCGGGGAGCTGTTTTTT. Encoded protein: CASSLSGTGVTGELFF. V is TRBV5-1 and J is TRBJ2-2; 10 bases are shared with TRBD1. Germline lookup yields CDR1 SGHRS and CDR2 YFSETQ. J was trimmed by 4 bases and V by 1 base; bases with no gene match: 4. The CDR3 runs to 16 residues. Full variable domain (outside the CDR3, taken from reference TRBV5-1 and TRBJ2-2): KAGVTQTPRYLIKTRGQQVTLSCSPISGHRSVSWYQQTPGQGLQFLFEYFSETQRNKGNFPGRFSGRQFSNSRSEMNVSTLELGDSALYLCASSLSGTGVTGELFFGEGSRLTVL.

The V and J genes are TRBV20-1 and TRBJ1-6, with 8 bases lining up with TRBD1. V was pared by 3 bases and J by 7 bases, with 5 bases of the junction left unmatched. CDR3 size: 14 residues. Germline CDR1 reads DFQATT; CDR2 reads SNEGSKA (reference sequence). The CDR3 sequence: CSASPGQANSPLHF. In DNA, the CDR3 is TGCAGTGCTAGTCCGGGACAGGCAAATTCACCCCTCCACTTT.

This clonotype has just one count. The chain is built from TRBV7-3 and TRBJ1-1, with 7 positions matching TRBD1. The V segment lost 5 bases and the J segment 7 bases; nucleotides outside the gene matches: 7. In germline, CDR1 is SGHTA, CDR2 FQGTGA. This CDR3 spans 13 amino acids. CDR3 DNA: TGTGCCAGCAGCCGAAGACAGGGAGTTGAAGCTTTCTTT. Protein sequence: CASSRRQGVEAFF.

The chain links TRBV5-4 to TRBJ2-1; D might be TRBD2 (7 bases). The CDR3 is made up of 15 amino acids. Between the trimmed V and J ends, which lost 2 bases and 3 bases, there was a span of 12 bases. Germline CDR1 reads SGHNT; CDR2 reads YYREEE (reference sequence). The CDR3 sequence is CASSFGGAIYNEQFF. CDR3 DNA sequence: TGTGCCAGCAGCTTTGGGGGGGCCATCTACAATGAGCAGTTCTTC.

This clonotype appeared many times. The chain has TRBV15 and TRBJ2-1; 8 nucleotides agree with TRBD2. The CDR3 covers 12 residues. J gave up 9 bases and V 6 bases, and 4 bases lay outside the gene matches. The germline CDR1 and CDR2 sequences are LNHNV and YYDKDF (reference sequence). CDR3 nucleotides: TGTGCCACCAGGAACGCGGGGGGTGAGCAGTTCTTC. Amino acids: CATRNAGGEQFF. Drawing the rest from reference TRBV15 and TRBJ2-1, the complete variable domain is DAMVIQNPRYQVTQFGKPVTLSCSQTLNHNVMYWYQQKSSQAPKLLFHYYDKDFNNEADTPDNFQSRRPNTSFCFLDIRSPGLGDTAMYLCATRNAGGEQFFGPGTRLTVL.

The genes are TRBV4-3 and TRBJ1-1; D uncertain. Germline V CDR1 and CDR2: LGHNA, YSLEER. Deletions cut 1 base from V and 3 bases from J, with 12 bases between. The CDR3 loop spans 15 amino acids. This CDR3 is CASSQGLLLDTEAFF. The CDR3 region has the DNA TGCGCCAGCAGCCAAGGACTGCTCCTGGACACTGAAGCTTTCTTT.

The chain carries TRBV5-1 and TRBJ2-3, with D tentatively TRBD1 (5 bases). The CDR3 has 15 residues. Trimming removed 0 bases at V and 4 bases at J, with 12 bases between. Germline-derived CDR1 and CDR2 are SGHRS and YFSETQ. CDR3 coding DNA: TGCGCCAGCAGCTTGGGGACATCTTTACCAGATACGCAGTATTTT. This encodes CASSLGTSLPDTQYF.

The genes are TRBV5-1 and TRBJ2-2; D remains unclear. The CDR3 is made up of 17 amino acids. The germline V and J ends were trimmed by 6 bases and 5 bases, with 23 bases remaining between them. Germline CDR1 is SGHRS and CDR2 is YFSETQ. CDR3 bases: TGCGCCAGCACCCCCATCTCTACCAGCTTCGGTACCGGGGAGCTGTTTTTT. Protein sequence: CASTPISTSFGTGELFF.

V and J are TRBV7-3 and TRBJ2-5; D uncertain. The germline V and J ends were trimmed by 2 bases and 6 bases, with 13 bases remaining between them. The CDR3 sequence is 14 residues long. Germline V gene sequence: CDR1 SGHTA, CDR2 FQGTGA. In DNA, the CDR3 is TGTGCCAGCAGCTTACTCCCAGGTTCCAAGACCCAGTACTTC. Protein: CASSLLPGSKTQYF.

V usage is TRBV19 and J usage is TRBJ1-2; D call uncertain. The germline V gene encodes CDR1 LNHDA and CDR2 SQIVND (reference sequence). This CDR3 has 15 residues. V was cut by 1 base and J by 0 bases, with 9 bases left in between. The chain's CDR3 is CASSIARGANYGYTF. CDR3 coding DNA: TGTGCCAGTAGTATAGCCCGGGGAGCTAACTATGGCTACACCTTC.

This clonotype was detected only a few times. The CDR3 region is CSARGTGVKGYGYTF. CDR3 sequence (DNA): TGCAGTGCTCGTGGGACAGGGGTCAAAGGCTATGGCTACACCTTC. This chain uses TRBV20-1 with TRBJ1-2; 10 bases align to TRBD1. The CDR3 has 15 amino acids. Germline CDR1 and CDR2: DFQATT and SNEGSKA (reference sequence). Trimming at V came to 5 bases and at J to 4 bases, leaving 10 bases not matched to a gene.

This clonotype occurred a few times. The J gene is TRBJ2-3, the V gene TRBV11-3, with 9 bases lining up with TRBD2. CDR3 length: 15 amino acids. The ends lost 1 base at V and 4 bases at J; junction bases unmatched: 3. Germline V gives CDR1 SGHNT, CDR2 YENEEA. DNA for the CDR3: TGTGCCAGCAGCTTAGCGGCTAGCGGGGCAGATACGCAGTATTTT. Translation: CASSLAASGADTQYF.

This chain uses TRBV29-1 with TRBJ2-1; weak D call: TRBD1 (6 bases). Trimming stripped 7 bases from V and 2 bases from J, with 12 bases between. This CDR3 is built from 13 residues. CDR1 is SQVTM and CDR2 is ANQGSEA in the germline V gene. CDR3 protein: CSGNRDPYNEQFF. CDR3 nucleotide sequence: TGCAGCGGTAACAGGGACCCCTACAATGAGCAGTTCTTC.

V and J are TRBV5-1 and TRBJ2-1, with D maybe TRBD2 (6 bases). V was clipped by 1 base and J by 3 bases, with 11 bases between them. The germline CDR1 and CDR2 sequences are SGHRS and YFSETQ. The CDR3 is 15 amino acids. As DNA, the CDR3 is TGCGCCAGCAGCTTGAGGCGGGGCGACTACAATGAGCAGTTCTTC. It codes for CASSLRRGDYNEQFF.